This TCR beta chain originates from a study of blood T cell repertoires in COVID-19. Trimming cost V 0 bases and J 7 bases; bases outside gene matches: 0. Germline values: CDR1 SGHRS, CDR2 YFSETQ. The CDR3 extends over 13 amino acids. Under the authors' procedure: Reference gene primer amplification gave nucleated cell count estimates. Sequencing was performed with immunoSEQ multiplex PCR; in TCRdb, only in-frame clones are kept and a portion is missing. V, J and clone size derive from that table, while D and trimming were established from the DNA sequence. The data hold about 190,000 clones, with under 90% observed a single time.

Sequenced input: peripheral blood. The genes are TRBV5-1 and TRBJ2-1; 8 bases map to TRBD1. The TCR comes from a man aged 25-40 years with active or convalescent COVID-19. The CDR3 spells CASSLDRGNEQFF. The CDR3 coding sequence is TGCGCCAGCAGCTTGGACAGGGGGAATGAGCAGTTCTTC.